A single sample is the source of the 5 T cell receptor beta chains below, sequenced in a study of blood T cell repertoires in COVID-19 (dated by TCRdb to about 2020). The library was produced with the immunoSEQ multiplex PCR assay. In its TCRdb copy, this immuneACCESS table keeps in-frame sequences only and misses some clones. Where compared with another copy, unresolved V genes explain less than half of these, and the others have no known cause. For this sample there are hundreds of thousands of clones; about 87% appear just once. The leading ten clones occupy approximately 12% of the sample. Specimen: peripheral blood. The receptors derive from a woman aged 45-65 years with COVID-19, enrolled during active disease.

This clone was detected only a few times. V gene TRBV29-1 combines with J gene TRBJ1-1; the D is unclear. Deletions cut 6 bases from V and 3 bases from J, with 11 bases between. This CDR3 has 12 amino acids. The V gene's germline CDR1 is SQVTM and CDR2 ANQGSEA. For the CDR3, the DNA is TGCAGCGTCCAAGCACGGGACACTGAAGCTTTCTTT. Amino acid sequence: CSVQARDTEAFF.

This sequence joins TRBV24-1 and TRBJ2-2, with TRBD2 as a possible D gene (7 bases). The V and J ends lost 0 bases and 7 bases respectively, with 11 bases between them. The CDR3 consists of 15 residues. The germline V gene has CDR1 KGHDR and CDR2 SFDVKD. This CDR3 is CATSDLRGRVGELFF. The CDR3 nucleotides read TGTGCCACCAGTGATTTGAGGGGGAGGGTCGGGGAGCTGTTTTTT.

This CDR3 is CASGRGQETQYF. In DNA, the CDR3 is TGTGCCAGCGGCCGGGGACAAGAGACCCAGTACTTC. The chain uses TRBV6-5 and TRBJ2-5; D possibly corresponds to TRBD2 (5 bases). The CDR3 is 12 amino acids. The V gene's germline CDR1 is MNHEY and CDR2 SVGAGI. Trimming left V 8 bases short and J 2 bases short, with 9 bases between.

The rearrangement uses TRBV10-1 and TRBJ2-7; possibly TRBD2 for D (5 bases). CDR1 is WNHNN, CDR2 SYGVQD, per germline (reference sequence). The CDR3 covers 12 residues. Trimming left V 8 bases short and J 0 bases short, with 8 bases between. The DNA of the CDR3 is TGCGCCAGCGGCGGGTCCTCCTACGAGCAGTACTTC. Translated: CASGGSSYEQYF.

J is TRBJ1-1 and V is TRBV9; D gene unclear. The CDR3 runs to 10 residues. Germline CDR1 SGDLS, CDR2 YYNGEE. V lost 4 bases and J 4 bases, leaving 2 bases between the germline ends. The CDR3: CASSLTEAFF. The CDR3 DNA is TGTGCCAGCAGCCTCACTGAAGCTTTCTTT.